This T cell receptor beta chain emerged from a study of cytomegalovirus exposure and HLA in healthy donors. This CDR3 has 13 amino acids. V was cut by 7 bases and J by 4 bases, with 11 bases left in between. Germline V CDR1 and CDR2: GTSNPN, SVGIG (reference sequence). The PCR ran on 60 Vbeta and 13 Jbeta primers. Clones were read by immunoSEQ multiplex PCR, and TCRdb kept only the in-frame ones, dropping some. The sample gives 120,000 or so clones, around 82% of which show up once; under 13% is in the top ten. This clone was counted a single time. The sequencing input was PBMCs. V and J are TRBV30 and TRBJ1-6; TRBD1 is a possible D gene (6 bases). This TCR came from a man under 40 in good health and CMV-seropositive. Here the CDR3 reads CASSDRYNSPLHF. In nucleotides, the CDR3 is TGTGCCTCCTCGGACAGATATAATTCACCCCTCCACTTT.